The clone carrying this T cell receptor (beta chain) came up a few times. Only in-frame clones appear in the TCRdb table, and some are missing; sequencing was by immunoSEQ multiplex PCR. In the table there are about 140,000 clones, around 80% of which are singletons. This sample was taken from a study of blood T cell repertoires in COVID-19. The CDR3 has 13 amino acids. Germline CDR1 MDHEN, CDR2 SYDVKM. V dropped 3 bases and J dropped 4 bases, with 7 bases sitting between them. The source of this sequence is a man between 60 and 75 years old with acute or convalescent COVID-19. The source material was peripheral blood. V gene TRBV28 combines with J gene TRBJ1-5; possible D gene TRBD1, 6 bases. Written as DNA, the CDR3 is TGTGCCAGCAGTTTCCAGGGGAATCAGCCCCAGCATTTT. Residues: CASSFQGNQPQHF. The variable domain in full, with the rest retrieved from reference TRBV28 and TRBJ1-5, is DVKVTQSSRYLVKRTGEKVFLECVQDMDHENMFWYRQDPGLGLRLIYFSYDVKMKEKGDIPEGYSVSREKKERFSLILESASTNQTSMYLCASSFQGNQPQHFGDGTRLSIL.